Shown below are 21 T cell receptor beta chains from a single sample sequenced in a study of blood T cell repertoires in COVID-19 (dated by TCRdb to about 2020). Library generation was performed with the immunoSEQ multiplex PCR assay. TCRdb obtained this table from immuneACCESS and retained in-frame rearrangements with V and J assigned. These tables miss some clones; where compared with another copy, unresolved V genes account for less than half of the shortfall, and the remainder is unexplained. The sample table records over 300,000 clones; around 87% of these occur just once. 6% to 7.5% of the sample lies in the top ten. Material: peripheral blood. The receptors shown here come from a man aged 18 to 29 with active or convalescent COVID-19.

The chain combines TRBV29-1 with TRBJ2-5; TRBD2 aligns across 13 bases. This CDR3 comprises 16 residues. Looked up from germline, CDR1 is SQVTM and CDR2 is ANQGSEA. The trim removed 2 bases at V and 4 bases at J, leaving 7 bases unmatched. CDR3 DNA sequence: TGCAGCGTTGAAAAAGAGGGACTAGCGGGGCGAGAGACCCAGTACTTC. It specifies CSVEKEGLAGRETQYF.

V is TRBV24-1 and J is TRBJ2-3; TRBD2 agrees at 8 bases. Trimming at V came to 5 bases and at J to 8 bases, leaving 8 bases not matched to a gene. CDR3 length equals 14 residues. Germline V gives CDR1 KGHDR, CDR2 SFDVKD. The chain's CDR3 is CATSVTGGPGTQYF. In nucleotides, the CDR3 is TGTGCCACCAGTGTGACGGGGGGGCCGGGTACGCAGTATTTT.

This chain uses TRBV2 with TRBJ2-1; weak D call: TRBD1 (7 bases). The length of the CDR3 is 14 residues. Trimming took off 7 bases at V and 5 bases at J, with 15 bases between the two ends. Germline CDR1 SNHLY, CDR2 FYNNEI. The CDR3 sequence: CASMIQGGDNEQFF. The CDR3 region has the DNA TGTGCCAGCATGATCCAGGGGGGAGACAATGAGCAGTTCTTC. Supplemented by reference TRBV2 and TRBJ2-1, the full variable domain reads EPEVTQTPSHQVTQMGQEVILRCVPISNHLYFYWYRQILGQKVEFLVSFYNNEISEKSEIFDDQFSVERPDGSNFTLKIRSTKLEDSAMYFCASMIQGGDNEQFFGPGTRLTVL.

The gene calls are TRBV20-1 and TRBJ1-6; D unclear. Germline lookup yields CDR1 DFQATT and CDR2 SNEGSKA (reference sequence). The CDR3 has 10 residues. The CDR3: CRPGGVGLHF. CDR3 bases: TGCAGGCCCGGCGGAGTCGGTCTCCACTTT.

This chain links TRBV7-2 with TRBJ2-1; 10 nucleotides line up with TRBD1. Germline V CDR1 and CDR2: SGHTA, FQGNSA. V shed 6 bases, J shed 4 bases, and the junction held 12 bases outside the gene matches. The CDR3 runs to 17 residues. Written as DNA, the CDR3 is TGTGCCAGCAGGACGGGACAGGGGACCCGGAGTTACAATGAGCAGTTCTTC. Translating it yields CASRTGQGTRSYNEQFF.

V usage is TRBV12-3 or TRBV12-4 and J usage is TRBJ1-2; TRBD1 matches 7 bases. This CDR3 comprises 13 residues. V dropped 5 bases and J dropped 9; count of bases not matched to a gene: 9. CDR3 DNA sequence: TGTGCCAGCAGTGAACAGGGGTCAACGAGCTACACCTTC. It translates to CASSEQGSTSYTF.

The chain links TRBV2 to TRBJ2-3; 9 bases align to TRBD1. This CDR3 spans 18 amino acids. The junction had 14 bases not matched to a gene; V was cut back by 6 bases and J by 1 base. The germline gives CDR1 SNHLY, CDR2 FYNNEI. The CDR3 DNA is TGTGCCAGCAGACTAGCCCGAAGTAGGGACAGGGGCACAGATACGCAGTATTTT. As protein: CASRLARSRDRGTDTQYF.

This chain links TRBV18 with TRBJ2-1; 7 bases are shared with TRBD1. In germline, CDR1 is KGHSH, CDR2 LQKENI. V dropped 5 bases and J dropped 4; count of bases not matched to a gene: 5. This CDR3 is built from 14 residues. CDR3 protein: CASSNRDSYNEQFF. As DNA, the CDR3 is TGTGCCAGCTCAAACCGGGACAGTTACAATGAGCAGTTCTTC.

This sequence joins TRBV6-5 and TRBJ2-7; 9 positions agree with TRBD1. The junction had 7 bases not matched to a gene; V was cut back by 2 bases and J by 5 bases. The CDR3 sequence is 15 residues long. Germline V lookup: CDR1 MNHEY, CDR2 SVGAGI. The CDR3 DNA reads TGTGCCAGCAGTTACGTTTGGACAGGGGCTCACGAGCAGTACTTC. Its translation: CASSYVWTGAHEQYF.

V and J are TRBV4-3 and TRBJ1-6; D is unresolved. V lost 0 bases to trimming and J lost 9 bases, with 9 bases between them. The CDR3 is made up of 14 amino acids. The V gene's germline CDR1 is LGHNA and CDR2 YSLEER. CDR3 DNA sequence: TGCGCCAGCAGCCAAGAGGTGGCGGGTTCACCCCTCCACTTT. This sequence encodes CASSQEVAGSPLHF.

A single count supports this clone. The rearrangement links TRBV24-1 to TRBJ2-5; weak D call: TRBD2 (7 bases). Per germline, CDR1 KGHDR and CDR2 SFDVKD. This CDR3 comprises 13 residues. The V end was cut by 4 bases, the J end by 5 bases, with 10 bases between. CDR3: CATSDKGGETQYF. In DNA form, the CDR3 reads TGTGCCACCAGTGACAAGGGGGGGGAGACCCAGTACTTC.

The V gene is TRBV19, the J gene TRBJ2-1, with D perhaps matching TRBD2 (5 bases). Trimming cost V 6 bases and J 6 bases, with 21 bases left between them. CDR3 length: 16 amino acids. Germline V gene lookup returns CDR1 LNHDA and CDR2 SQIVND (reference sequence). CDR3 region: CASRGIALGVGNEQFF. CDR3 DNA sequence: TGTGCCAGTAGGGGGATCGCCCTCGGGGTGGGCAATGAGCAGTTCTTC. The complete variable domain, with remaining parts taken from reference TRBV19 and TRBJ2-1, reads DGGITQSPKYLFRKEGQNVTLSCEQNLNHDAMYWYRQDPGQGLRLIYYSQIVNDFQKGDIAEGYSVSREKKESFPLTVTSAQKNPTAFYLCASRGIALGVGNEQFFGPGTRLTVL.

The rearrangement links TRBV27 to TRBJ2-1, with D unresolved. Germline values: CDR1 MNHEY, CDR2 SMNVEV (reference sequence). CDR3 length: 14 amino acids. Trimming left V 2 bases short and J 3 bases short, with 8 bases between. CDR3 sequence (DNA): TGTGCCAGCAGTTTAAACGCCTACTACAATGAGCAGTTCTTC. Translated: CASSLNAYYNEQFF.

This clone has more than one count but fewer than ten. The CDR3, as DNA: TGTGCCAGCAGCGTAACTAGCGGGGGGGCCATTGAGCAGTTCTTC. Its translation: CASSVTSGGAIEQFF. V and J are TRBV6-5 and TRBJ2-1, with TRBD2 matching over 13 bases. In germline, CDR1 is MNHEY, CDR2 SVGAGI. V lost 6 bases, J lost 9 bases, and 8 bases stayed unmatched. The CDR3 totals 15 residues.

The chain employs TRBV7-8 and TRBJ1-2; D possibly corresponds to TRBD1 (5 bases). The CDR3 contains 15 residues. Trimming took 5 bases from V and 3 from J, leaving 16 bases between them. The germline V gene has CDR1 SGHVS and CDR2 FQNEAQ. CDR3 nucleotide sequence: TGTGCCAGCAGCCAACGGGGGTGGGAGGACTATGGCTACACCTTC. It encodes CASSQRGWEDYGYTF. Supplemented by reference TRBV7-8 and TRBJ1-2, the full variable domain reads GAGVSQSPRYKVAKRGQDVALRCDPISGHVSLFWYQQALGQGPEFLTYFQNEAQLDKSGLPSDRFFAERPEGSVSTLKIQRTQQEDSAVYLCASSQRGWEDYGYTFGSGTRLTVV.

The V and J genes are TRBV4-1 and TRBJ1-2; D uncertain. CDR1 MGHRA and CDR2 YSYEKL come from the germline V gene. This CDR3 is 15 amino acids long. Trimming shortened V by 4 bases and J by 0 bases, and 12 bases separated the two germline ends. The CDR3 reads CASSPGSLANYGYTF. CDR3 coding DNA: TGCGCCAGCAGCCCCGGGAGCCTAGCTAACTATGGCTACACCTTC.

The chain couples TRBV5-1 to TRBJ2-7, with 9 positions matching TRBD2. The CDR3 totals 16 residues. The germline CDR1 and CDR2 sequences are SGHRS and YFSETQ. J gave up 0 bases and V 4 bases, and 8 bases lay outside the gene matches. In DNA, the CDR3 is TGCGCCAGCAGCGACACCGGGACTAGCATCTCCTACGAGCAGTACTTC. It yields the protein CASSDTGTSISYEQYF.

The chain has TRBV5-8 and TRBJ2-2; D may be TRBD2 (5 bases). Deletions cut 5 bases from V and 0 bases from J, with 11 bases between. Germline V CDR1 and CDR2: SGHTS, YDEGEE. The CDR3 sequence is 15 residues long. CDR3 sequence: CASRPGITNTGELFF. CDR3 in DNA: TGTGCCAGCAGACCCGGGATTACGAACACCGGGGAGCTGTTTTTT.

This clone came up once. V usage is TRBV28 and J usage is TRBJ1-2; the match to TRBD1 covers 9 bases. V shed 6 bases, J shed 7 bases, and the junction held 12 bases outside the gene matches. This CDR3 spans 15 amino acids. Germline CDR1 and CDR2: MDHEN and SYDVKM. The CDR3 is CASSLGGRGQGGYTF. For the CDR3, the DNA is TGTGCCAGCAGCCTAGGAGGACGGGGACAGGGTGGCTACACCTTC.

This chain connects TRBV28 to TRBJ1-1; a weak D match, TRBD1 (6 bases). The CDR3 loop spans 15 amino acids. The ends were cut back, 4 bases at V and 0 bases at J, with 12 bases in the middle. Germline V gives CDR1 MDHEN, CDR2 SYDVKM. The CDR3 DNA sequence: TGTGCCAGCAGTTCACAGGGTGCCATGAACACTGAAGCTTTCTTT. Protein product: CASSSQGAMNTEAFF.

This clone was found once. The chain employs TRBV19 and TRBJ2-7, with 8 bases lining up with TRBD1. Germline lookup yields CDR1 LNHDA and CDR2 SQIVND (reference sequence). With 8 bases clipped from V and 0 bases from J, the junction kept 9 bases outside the gene matches. The CDR3 sequence is 15 residues long. CDR3 sequence (DNA): TGTGCCAGTCTAGGCATCGGACAGGGCTCCTACGAGCAGTACTTC. Its protein is CASLGIGQGSYEQYF.